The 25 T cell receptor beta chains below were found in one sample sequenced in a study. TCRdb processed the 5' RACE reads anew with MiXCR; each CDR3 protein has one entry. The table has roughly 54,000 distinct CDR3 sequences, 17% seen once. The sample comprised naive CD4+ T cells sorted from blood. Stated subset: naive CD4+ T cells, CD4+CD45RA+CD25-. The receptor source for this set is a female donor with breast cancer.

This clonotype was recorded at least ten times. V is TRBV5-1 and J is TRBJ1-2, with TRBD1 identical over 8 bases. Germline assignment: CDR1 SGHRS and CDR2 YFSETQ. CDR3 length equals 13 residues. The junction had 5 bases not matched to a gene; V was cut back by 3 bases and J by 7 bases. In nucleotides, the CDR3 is TGCGCCAGCAGCTACTCAGGGGGCTCTGGCTACACCTTC. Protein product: CASSYSGGSGYTF.

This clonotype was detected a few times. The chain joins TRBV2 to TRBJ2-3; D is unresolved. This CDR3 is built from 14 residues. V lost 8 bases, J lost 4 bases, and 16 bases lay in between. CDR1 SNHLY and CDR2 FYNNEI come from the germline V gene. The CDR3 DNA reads TGTGCCAGCGAAATGGAGAGTGGAGCAGATACGCAGTATTTT. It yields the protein CASEMESGADTQYF.

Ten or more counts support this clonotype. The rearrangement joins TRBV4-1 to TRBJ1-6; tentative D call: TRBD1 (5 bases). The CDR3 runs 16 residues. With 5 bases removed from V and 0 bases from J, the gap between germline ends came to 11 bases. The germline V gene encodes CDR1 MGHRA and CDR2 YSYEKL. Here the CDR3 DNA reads TGCGCCAGCAGCTCCAGGGAGAGCTCCTATAATTCACCCCTCCACTTT. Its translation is CASSSRESSYNSPLHF.

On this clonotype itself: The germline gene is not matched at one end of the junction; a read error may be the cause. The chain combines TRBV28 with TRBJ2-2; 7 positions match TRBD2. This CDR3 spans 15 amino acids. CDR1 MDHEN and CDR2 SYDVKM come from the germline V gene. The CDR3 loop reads CASREPSGGTGELFF. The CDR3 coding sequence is TGTGCCAGCAGGGAGCCTAGCGGCGGCACCGGGGAGTTGTTTTTT.

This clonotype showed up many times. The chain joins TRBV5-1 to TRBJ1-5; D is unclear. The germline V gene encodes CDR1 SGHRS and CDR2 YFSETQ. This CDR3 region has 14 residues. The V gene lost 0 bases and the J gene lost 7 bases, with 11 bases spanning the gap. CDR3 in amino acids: CASSLEGGGQPQHF. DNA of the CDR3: TGCGCCAGCAGCTTGGAGGGAGGTGGACAGCCCCAGCATTTT.

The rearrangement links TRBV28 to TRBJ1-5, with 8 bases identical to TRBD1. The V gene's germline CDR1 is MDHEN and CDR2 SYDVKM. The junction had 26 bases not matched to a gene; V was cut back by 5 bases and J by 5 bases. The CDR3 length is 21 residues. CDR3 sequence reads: CASSASKSGTGRRWVHQPQHF. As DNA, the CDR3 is TGTGCCAGCAGTGCTTCGAAGTCGGGGACAGGTCGTCGTTGGGTACATCAGCCCCAGCATTTT.

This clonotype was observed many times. The DNA of the CDR3 is TGTGCCAGCAGTTACCACGGGGACAGGGTCACCGGGGAGCTGTTTTTT. Protein sequence: CASSYHGDRVTGELFF. This chain connects TRBV6-2 or TRBV6-3 to TRBJ2-2; 9 bases map to TRBD1. The CDR3 totals 16 residues. V lost 2 bases, J lost 4 bases, and 5 bases stayed unmatched. Per germline, CDR1 MNHEY and CDR2 SVGEGT.

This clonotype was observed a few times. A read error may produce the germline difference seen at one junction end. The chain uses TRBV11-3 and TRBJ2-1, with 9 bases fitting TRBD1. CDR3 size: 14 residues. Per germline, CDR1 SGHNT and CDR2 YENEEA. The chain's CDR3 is CASSLGTGRGEQFF. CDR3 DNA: TGCGCCAGCAGCTTGGGGACAGGGAGGGGTGAGCAGTTCTTC.

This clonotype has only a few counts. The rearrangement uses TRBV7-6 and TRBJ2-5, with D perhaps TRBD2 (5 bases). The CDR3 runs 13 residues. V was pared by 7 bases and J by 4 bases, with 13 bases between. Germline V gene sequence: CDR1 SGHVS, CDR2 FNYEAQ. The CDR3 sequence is CASTGMPGETQYF. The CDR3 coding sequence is TGTGCCAGCACGGGAATGCCCGGAGAGACCCAGTACTTC.

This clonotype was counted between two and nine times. The CDR3 region has the DNA TGTGCCAGCAGTTTCGCAGGGCCCACTACTAGCAATCAGCCCCAGCATTTT. It translates to CASSFAGPTTSNQPQHF. The chain links TRBV12-3 or TRBV12-4 to TRBJ1-5, with D perhaps matching TRBD1 (5 bases). This CDR3 spans 17 amino acids. Trimming left V 3 bases short and J 0 bases short, with 15 bases between.

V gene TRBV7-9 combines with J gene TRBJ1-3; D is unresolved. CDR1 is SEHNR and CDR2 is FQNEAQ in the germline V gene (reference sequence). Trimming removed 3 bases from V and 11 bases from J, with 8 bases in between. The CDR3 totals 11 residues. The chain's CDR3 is CASSFGKAIYF. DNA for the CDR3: TGTGCCAGCAGCTTTGGCAAGGCCATATATTTT.

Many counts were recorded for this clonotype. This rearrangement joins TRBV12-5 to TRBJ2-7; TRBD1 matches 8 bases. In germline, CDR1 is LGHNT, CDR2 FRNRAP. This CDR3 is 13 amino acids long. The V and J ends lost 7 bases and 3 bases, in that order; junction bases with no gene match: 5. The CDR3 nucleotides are TGTGCTAGTGTTGCCGGGACAGGCTACGAGCAGTACTTC. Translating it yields CASVAGTGYEQYF.

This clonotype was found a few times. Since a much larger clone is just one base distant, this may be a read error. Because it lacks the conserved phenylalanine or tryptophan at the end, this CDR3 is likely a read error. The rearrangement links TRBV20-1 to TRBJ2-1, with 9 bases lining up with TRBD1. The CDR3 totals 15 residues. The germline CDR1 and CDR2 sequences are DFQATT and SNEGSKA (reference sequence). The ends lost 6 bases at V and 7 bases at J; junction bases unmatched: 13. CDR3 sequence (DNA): TGCAGTGCGCCTATCCCGGGACAGGGCAGGAATGAGCAGTTCCTC. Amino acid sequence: CSAPIPGQGRNEQFL.

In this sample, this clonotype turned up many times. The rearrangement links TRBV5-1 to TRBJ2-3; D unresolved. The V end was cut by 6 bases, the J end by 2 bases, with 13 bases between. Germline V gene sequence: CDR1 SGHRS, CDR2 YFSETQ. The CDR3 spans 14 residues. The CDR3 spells CASNALQTTDTQYF. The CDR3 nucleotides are TGCGCCAGCAACGCGCTCCAGACCACAGATACGCAGTATTTT.

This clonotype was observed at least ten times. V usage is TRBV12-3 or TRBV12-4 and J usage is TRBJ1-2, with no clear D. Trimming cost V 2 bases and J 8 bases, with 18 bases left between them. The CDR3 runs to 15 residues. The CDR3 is CASSLMGVQSRGYTF. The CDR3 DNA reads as TGTGCCAGCAGTTTAATGGGAGTCCAATCCCGCGGCTACACCTTC.

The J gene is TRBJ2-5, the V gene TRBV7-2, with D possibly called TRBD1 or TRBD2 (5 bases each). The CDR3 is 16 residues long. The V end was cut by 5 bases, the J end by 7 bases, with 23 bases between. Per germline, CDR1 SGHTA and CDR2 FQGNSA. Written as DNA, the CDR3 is TGTGCCAGCAGCCCCCTCCCGAGGGGCAGATCTGGGACCCAGTACTTC. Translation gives CASSPLPRGRSGTQYF.

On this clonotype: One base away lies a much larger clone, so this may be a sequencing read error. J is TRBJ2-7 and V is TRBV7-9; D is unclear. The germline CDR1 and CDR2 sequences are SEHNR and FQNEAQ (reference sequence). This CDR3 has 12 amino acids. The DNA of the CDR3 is TGTGGCAGCAGCTTAAATGGCTACGAGCAGTACTTC. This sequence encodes CGSSLNGYEQYF. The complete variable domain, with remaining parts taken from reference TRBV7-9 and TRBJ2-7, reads DTGVSQNPRHKITKRGQNVTFRCDPISEHNRLYWYRQTLGQGPEFLTYFQNEAQLEKSRLLSDRFSAERPKGSFSTLEIQRTEQGDSAMYLCGSSLNGYEQYFGPGTRLTVT.

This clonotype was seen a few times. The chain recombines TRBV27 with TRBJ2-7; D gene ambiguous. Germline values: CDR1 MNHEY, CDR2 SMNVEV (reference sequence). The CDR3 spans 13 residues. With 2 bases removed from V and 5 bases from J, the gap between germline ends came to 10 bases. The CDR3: CASSLLSSNEQYF. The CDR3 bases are TGTGCCAGCAGTTTACTTTCTTCCAACGAGCAGTACTTC.

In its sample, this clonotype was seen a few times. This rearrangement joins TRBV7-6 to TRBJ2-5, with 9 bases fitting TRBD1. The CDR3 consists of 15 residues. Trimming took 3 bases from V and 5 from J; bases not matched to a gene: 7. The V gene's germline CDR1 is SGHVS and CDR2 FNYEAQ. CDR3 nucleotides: TGTGCCAGCAGCTTCGCGACAGGGGGATCGGAGACCCAGTACTTC. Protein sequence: CASSFATGGSETQYF.

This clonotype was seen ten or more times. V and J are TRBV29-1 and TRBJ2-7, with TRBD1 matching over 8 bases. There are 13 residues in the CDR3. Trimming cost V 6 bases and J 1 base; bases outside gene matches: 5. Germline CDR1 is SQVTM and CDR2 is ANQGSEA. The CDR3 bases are TGCAGCGTCGGACAGGGTGGGTCCTACGAGCAGTACTTC. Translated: CSVGQGGSYEQYF.

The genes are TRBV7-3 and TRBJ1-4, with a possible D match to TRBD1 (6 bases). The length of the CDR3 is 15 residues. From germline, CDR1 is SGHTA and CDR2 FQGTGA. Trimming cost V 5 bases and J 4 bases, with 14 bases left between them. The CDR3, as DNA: TGTGCCAGCAGCCATCAGGGGAGGGGTAATGAAAAACTGTTTTTT. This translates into CASSHQGRGNEKLFF.

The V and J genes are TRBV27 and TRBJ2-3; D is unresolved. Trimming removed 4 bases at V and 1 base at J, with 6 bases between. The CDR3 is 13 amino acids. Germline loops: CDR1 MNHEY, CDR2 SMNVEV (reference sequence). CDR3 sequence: CASSSQGTDTQYF. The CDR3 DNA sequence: TGTGCCAGCAGTTCCCAAGGCACAGATACGCAGTATTTT.

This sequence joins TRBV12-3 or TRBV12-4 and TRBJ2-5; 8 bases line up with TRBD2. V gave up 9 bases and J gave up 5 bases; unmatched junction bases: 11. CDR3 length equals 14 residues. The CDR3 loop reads CASRPAGDWETQYF. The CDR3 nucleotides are TGTGCCAGTCGACCAGCGGGAGACTGGGAGACCCAGTACTTC.

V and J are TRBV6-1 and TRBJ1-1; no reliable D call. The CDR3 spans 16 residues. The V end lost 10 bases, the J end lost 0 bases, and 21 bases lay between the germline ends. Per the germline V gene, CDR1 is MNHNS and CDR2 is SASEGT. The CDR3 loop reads CATKKDPIRMNTEAFF. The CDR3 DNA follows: TGTGCCACCAAAAAGGACCCGATCCGAATGAACACTGAAGCTTTCTTT.

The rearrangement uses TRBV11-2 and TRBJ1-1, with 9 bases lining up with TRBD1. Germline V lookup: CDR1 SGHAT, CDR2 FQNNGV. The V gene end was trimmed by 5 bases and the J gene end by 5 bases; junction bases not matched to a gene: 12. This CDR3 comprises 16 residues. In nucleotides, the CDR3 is TGTGCCAGCAGCCGAACCCGCACCGGACAGGGGACTGAAGCTTTCTTT. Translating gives CASSRTRTGQGTEAFF.